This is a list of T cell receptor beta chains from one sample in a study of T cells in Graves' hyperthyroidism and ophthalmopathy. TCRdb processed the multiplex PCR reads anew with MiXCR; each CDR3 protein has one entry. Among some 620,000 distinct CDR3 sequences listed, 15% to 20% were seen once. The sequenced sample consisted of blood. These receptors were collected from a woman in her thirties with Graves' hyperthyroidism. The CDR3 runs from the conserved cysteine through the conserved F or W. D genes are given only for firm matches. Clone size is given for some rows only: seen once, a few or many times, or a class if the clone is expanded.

CDR3 DNA: TGTGCCAGCAGCGGGACTAGCGGGAGCTACGAGCAGTACTTC
CDR3 protein: CASSGTSGSYEQYF
CDR3 length: 14
J gene: TRBJ2-7
clone size: many
V gene: TRBV2
D gene: TRBD2

CDR3 DNA: TGTGCCAGCAGCTTAGCGGTAAAGACCGGGGAGCTGTTTTTT
CDR3 protein: CASSLAVKTGELFF
CDR3 length: 14
J gene: TRBJ2-2
clone size: many
V gene: TRBV7-6
D gene: -

CDR3 DNA: TGTGCCTGGTCGACTAGGAATGAGCAGTTCTTC
CDR3 protein: CAWSTRNEQFF
CDR3 length: 11
J gene: TRBJ2-1
clone size: many
V gene: TRBV30
D gene: -

CDR3 DNA: TGTGCCAGCAGTTACAGGGGGAAAAACATTCAGTACTTC
CDR3 protein: CASSYRGKNIQYF
CDR3 length: 13
J gene: TRBJ2-4
clone size: many
V gene: TRBV12-3/TRBV12-4
D gene: TRBD1

CDR3 DNA: TGTGCCAGCAGCCGGAGCGGATCCGGCTACAATGAGCAGTTCTTC
CDR3 protein: CASSRSGSGYNEQFF
CDR3 length: 15
J gene: TRBJ2-1
clone size: -
V gene: TRBV7-2
D gene: -

CDR3 DNA: TGTGCCAGCAGCCTAGGGTCAGGGGGTTATGGTGAGCAGTTCTTC
CDR3 protein: CASSLGSGGYGEQFF
CDR3 length: 15
J gene: TRBJ2-1
clone size: few
V gene: TRBV5-5
D gene: TRBD1

CDR3 DNA: TGTGCCAGCAGCCAAGACCTTAATGAGCAGTTCTTC
CDR3 protein: CASSQDLNEQFF
CDR3 length: 12
J gene: TRBJ2-1
clone size: many
V gene: TRBV3-1
D gene: -

CDR3 DNA: TGTGCCAGCAGCTTAGGCTTTGCGAAGACCCAAGAGACCCAGTACTTC
CDR3 protein: CASSLGFAKTQETQYF
CDR3 length: 16
J gene: TRBJ2-5
clone size: many
V gene: TRBV7-2
D gene: -

CDR3 DNA: TGTGCCAGCAGTACTCGGACAGGTGAGGTTGAGCAGTTCTTC
CDR3 protein: CASSTRTGEVEQFF
CDR3 length: 14
J gene: TRBJ2-1
clone size: -
V gene: TRBV6-5
D gene: TRBD1

CDR3 DNA: TGTGCCAGCAATCGGGGGAGTCGTGATACGCAGTATTTT
CDR3 protein: CASNRGSRDTQYF
CDR3 length: 13
J gene: TRBJ2-3
clone size: -
V gene: TRBV5-6
D gene: -

CDR3 DNA: TGTGCCAGCAGTAACTCCGGGAATCAGCCCCAGCATTTT
CDR3 protein: CASSNSGNQPQHF
CDR3 length: 13
J gene: TRBJ1-5
clone size: many
V gene: TRBV6-1
D gene: -

CDR3 DNA: TGTGCCAGCAGCCCTTCGGCCCGAACAGGGTCGGGGGAAAAACTGTTTTTT
CDR3 protein: CASSPSARTGSGEKLFF
CDR3 length: 17
J gene: TRBJ1-4
clone size: few
V gene: TRBV7-9
D gene: -

CDR3 DNA: TGTGCCAGCAACCGCGGGGGAGGCGAGCAGTACTTC
CDR3 protein: CASNRGGGEQYF
CDR3 length: 12
J gene: TRBJ2-7
clone size: many
V gene: TRBV2
D gene: TRBD2

CDR3 DNA: TGTGCCAGCAGCTTAGTCACTAGCGGGAGAGGAGATACGCAGTATTTT
CDR3 protein: CASSLVTSGRGDTQYF
CDR3 length: 16
J gene: TRBJ2-3
clone size: many
V gene: TRBV7-2
D gene: TRBD2

CDR3 DNA: TGTGCCAGCAGCCCCCCCGTGTCCATGGAGCTGTTTTTT
CDR3 protein: CASSPPVSMELFF
CDR3 length: 13
J gene: TRBJ2-2
clone size: few
V gene: TRBV7-2
D gene: -

CDR3 DNA: TGCAGCGTGAAGAACACAGATACGCAGTATTTT
CDR3 protein: CSVKNTDTQYF
CDR3 length: 11
J gene: TRBJ2-3
clone size: many
V gene: TRBV29-1
D gene: -

CDR3 DNA: TGCAGTGCTATAGTACCGACAGGGGGAGAAGAGACCCAGTACTTC
CDR3 protein: CSAIVPTGGEETQYF
CDR3 length: 15
J gene: TRBJ2-5
clone size: many
V gene: TRBV20-1
D gene: TRBD1